This T cell receptor beta chain was sequenced during a study of T cells after posttransplantation cyclophosphamide. Study-level points and caveats: Donor CD8+ memory clones often dominated recipient blood repertoires at later times. Skin or GI-infiltrating T cells shared few TRB sequences with blood.

Cells defined as naive were viable CD3+CD4+ or CD3+CD8+ and CCR7+CD45RA+CD45RO-CD95-CD27+CD28+. Note on this clone: As yet, its antigen is unknown.

This table comes from immunoSEQ multiplex PCR, and its TCRdb copy is limited to in-frame clones, with some not included. Of more than 15,000 clones listed, roughly 92% were seen once; the top ten hold 0.25% to 0.35%. Trimming cost V 7 bases and J 2 bases; bases outside gene matches: 2. The CDR3 has 13 amino acids. CDR1 is SQVTM, CDR2 ANQGSEA, per germline. The receptor was isolated from a woman in her forties or fifties in good health and a related stem cell transplant donor. Material for sequencing was naive CD4+ T cells sorted from blood. The V and J genes are TRBV29-1 and TRBJ2-6; TRBD1 matches at 7 bases. This CDR3 is CSAGTAGANVLTF. In nucleotides, the CDR3 is TGCAGCGCCGGGACAGCTGGGGCCAACGTCCTGACTTTC.